These 12 T cell receptor beta chains were sequenced from one sample in a study of blood T cells in healthy people across ages. Primed by a sample-barcoded 5' primer and a J-beta primer mix, a second PCR proceeded for roughly 7 to 12 cycles. In TCRdb, the 5' RACE reads were re-called with MiXCR into one record per CDR3 protein. The sample comprises 1,800,000 or so distinct CDR3 sequences, roughly two fifths of which are singletons, and roughly 23% rests with the top ten. The sequencing input was blood. The receptor source for this set is a human donor in good health.

The chain employs TRBV12-3 or TRBV12-4 and TRBJ1-1; D call uncertain. V was cut by 5 bases and J by 2 bases, with 21 bases left in between. The CDR3 is made up of 17 amino acids. CDR3: CASSVTVSFGPNTEAFF. The CDR3 DNA follows: TGTGCCAGCAGTGTGACCGTTTCTTTTGGGCCAAACACTGAAGCTTTCTTT.

This clonotype was seen just once. The chain combines TRBV6-2 or TRBV6-3 with TRBJ1-1; D is possibly TRBD1 (5 bases). There are 14 residues in the CDR3. Per germline, CDR1 MNHEY and CDR2 SVGEGT. V dropped 5 bases and J dropped 5 bases, with 15 bases sitting between them. CDR3 sequence reads: CASSGAGSITEAFF. The CDR3 coding sequence is TGTGCCAGCAGTGGGGCAGGAAGTATAACTGAAGCTTTCTTT.

This clonotype appeared a single time. The rearrangement uses TRBV5-5 and TRBJ2-5; D ambiguous. Trimming removed 7 bases at V and 4 bases at J, with 14 bases between. The CDR3 loop spans 13 amino acids. CDR1 and CDR2 from the germline V gene are SGHKS and YYEKEE (reference sequence). Here the CDR3 reads CASFLSGGETQYF. As DNA, the CDR3 is TGTGCCAGCTTCCTTTCCGGTGGAGAGACCCAGTACTTC.

The chain joins TRBV20-1 to TRBJ2-1, with D possibly TRBD1 on 5 matching bases. V lost 1 base and J 2 bases, leaving 9 bases between the germline ends. Germline CDR1 DFQATT, CDR2 SNEGSKA (reference sequence). The CDR3 is made up of 14 amino acids. As DNA, the CDR3 is TGCAGTGCTAGAGGGGGCCTAACCTACAATGAGCAGTTCTTC. Translating gives CSARGGLTYNEQFF.

This clonotype was counted between two and nine times. The chain couples TRBV20-1 to TRBJ1-2; D may be TRBD1 (6 bases). Trimming left V 8 bases short and J 2 bases short, with 21 bases between. CDR3 length equals 15 residues. Germline values: CDR1 DFQATT, CDR2 SNEGSKA (reference sequence). The CDR3 loop reads CSLPGVQGANYGYTF. The CDR3 nucleotides read TGCAGTCTTCCCGGGGTACAGGGCGCCAACTATGGCTACACCTTC.

The chain couples TRBV24-1 to TRBJ2-1; a possible D gene is TRBD1 (6 bases). V gave up 6 bases and J gave up 3 bases, with 14 bases separating them. In germline, CDR1 is KGHDR, CDR2 SFDVKD. The CDR3 spans 15 residues. The CDR3 protein is CATSLAQGVYNEQFF. The CDR3 region has the DNA TGTGCCACCAGTCTAGCACAGGGAGTCTACAATGAGCAGTTCTTC.

Only one count was recorded for this clonotype. In nucleotides, the CDR3 is TGTGCCAGCAGCGTATACGGGGGTAACTACGAGCAGTACTTC. Encoded protein: CASSVYGGNYEQYF. V gene TRBV9 combines with J gene TRBJ2-7; possibly TRBD2 for D (6 bases). The CDR3 contains 14 residues. In germline, CDR1 is SGDLS, CDR2 YYNGEE. V was shortened by 1 base and J by 3 bases, with 11 bases between the two germline ends.

The chain combines TRBV6-1 with TRBJ2-2; no definite D call. Trimming left V 3 bases short and J 2 bases short, with 10 bases between. Germline V CDR1 and CDR2: MNHNS, SASEGT. This CDR3 contains 15 residues. The CDR3 loop reads CASSEPADNTGELFF. The CDR3 region has the DNA TGTGCCAGCAGTGAGCCTGCCGACAACACCGGGGAGCTGTTTTTT.

V gene TRBV20-1 combines with J gene TRBJ2-1; 9 positions agree with TRBD1. CDR1 and CDR2 from the germline V gene are DFQATT and SNEGSKA (reference sequence). The CDR3 is made up of 15 amino acids. V shed 6 bases, J shed 4 bases, and the junction held 10 bases outside the gene matches. In nucleotides, the CDR3 is TGCAGTGCCACCCGCGGGACAGGGTCATACAATGAGCAGTTCTTC. Translation: CSATRGTGSYNEQFF.

The chain combines TRBV7-2 with TRBJ2-5; 8 bases line up with TRBD1. The DNA end lines up better with TRBJ2-7; the J call may be wrong. Germline CDR1 is SGHTA and CDR2 is FQGNSA. This CDR3 has 15 residues. CDR3 sequence reads: CASTKDRALTHEQYF. In DNA form, the CDR3 reads TGTGCCAGCACCAAGGACAGGGCCCTTACCCACGAGCAGTACTTC.

The chain carries TRBV11-2 and TRBJ2-3; D gene unclear. Germline CDR1 is SGHAT and CDR2 is FQNNGV. This CDR3 spans 16 amino acids. Trimming stripped 0 bases from V and 1 base from J, with 11 bases between. CDR3 DNA: TGTGCCAGCAGCTTAGATCTTGCGGCGGGCACAGATACGCAGTATTTT. Its protein is CASSLDLAAGTDTQYF.

This clonotype came up a few times. Its ends do not fully match the called genes, so a read error is possible. The rearrangement uses TRBV9 and TRBJ2-1, with no clear D. There are 16 residues in the CDR3. Germline CDR1 reads SGDLS; CDR2 reads YYNGEE. The CDR3 DNA reads TGTGCCGGCAGCGTCACCTCCGGCTTCCATTACAATGAGCAGTTCTTC. Amino acid sequence: CAGSVTSGFHYNEQFF.